Below, one TCR beta chain is given with its context. The library tagged individual cDNA molecules with unique molecular identifiers. As processed by the authors: Across samples, TCR counts had a median of roughly 96,000 and ranged from roughly 23,224 to 700,000. TCRdb re-called the RACE reads through MiXCR, storing one row per CDR3 protein. These V and J calls are TCRdb output, not the study's own analysis. The sample consists of some 180,000 distinct CDR3 sequences, around 25% of them appearing once. The time point was: patch test 3, about 24 weeks after DPC sensitization. Regarding treatment: therapeutic diphenylcyclopropenone sensitization with weekly scalp DPC. Before extraction, the whole blood was not fractionated, and total RNA was taken from it. This record comes from a study of human T cells and chemical hapten exposure. The sequenced sample was whole blood, obtained in connection with sensitization to the hapten diphenylcyclopropenone (DPC). The sequence was obtained from a woman in her 40s with alopecia areata. Some clones in this sample may be carry-over from other donors' samples.

The CDR3 is CASSSAGVGNSPLHF. CDR3 sequence (DNA): TGTGCCAGCAGTTCTGCAGGGGTAGGGAATTCACCCCTCCACTTT. V usage is TRBV28 and J usage is TRBJ1-6; D is perhaps TRBD1 (6 bases). CDR3 length: 15 amino acids. CDR1 MDHEN and CDR2 SYDVKM come from the germline V gene. Trimming stripped 4 bases from V and 7 bases from J, with 14 bases between.